These 18 T cell receptor beta chains originate from one sample sequenced in a study of blood T cell repertoires in COVID-19. The assay was immunoSEQ multiplex PCR, and TCRdb's table has in-frame clones only and misses some. This sample has 200,000 to 250,000 clones, with roughly 80% found just once. Sequenced sample: peripheral blood. The receptor set was obtained from a human donor in a cohort sampled during active COVID-19.

The J gene is TRBJ2-7, the V gene TRBV29-1; 9 bases line up with TRBD2. The junction had 8 bases not matched to a gene; V was cut back by 5 bases and J by 3 bases. Germline-derived CDR1 and CDR2 are SQVTM and ANQGSEA. The CDR3 loop spans 14 amino acids. The CDR3 here is CSVRNSGGNYEQYF. The CDR3 DNA reads TGCAGCGTTCGCAATAGCGGGGGAAACTACGAGCAGTACTTC.

The rearrangement uses TRBV10-3 and TRBJ1-4; TRBD1 aligns across 9 bases. This CDR3 has 16 residues. V lost 3 bases and J lost 5; bases outside the gene matches: 7. In germline, CDR1 is ENHRY, CDR2 SYGVKD. CDR3 region: CAISELLGTGNEKLFF. DNA for the CDR3: TGTGCCATCAGTGAACTACTCGGGACAGGGAATGAAAAACTGTTTTTT.

V is TRBV7-9 and J is TRBJ1-1; TRBD1 matches 9 bases. Germline values: CDR1 SEHNR, CDR2 FQNEAQ (reference sequence). The CDR3 sequence is 14 residues long. The J segment lost 5 bases and the V segment lost 5 bases, leaving 6 bases of the junction unmatched. The CDR3 protein is CASSRGQGGTEAFF. The CDR3 DNA sequence: TGTGCCAGCAGCCGGGGACAGGGCGGAACTGAAGCTTTCTTT.

This chain connects TRBV7-2 to TRBJ1-1, with a tentative D call TRBD1 (5 bases). The CDR3 contains 13 residues. Trimming took 5 bases from V and 3 from J, leaving 10 bases between them. Per germline, CDR1 SGHTA and CDR2 FQGNSA. The DNA of the CDR3 is TGTGCCAGCAGCCTTCAGGGATACACTGAAGCTTTCTTT. This gives the protein CASSLQGYTEAFF.

This clone turned up a few times. The chain couples TRBV27 to TRBJ1-5, with 7 positions matching TRBD1. This CDR3 contains 13 residues. J lost 5 bases, V lost 6 bases, and 4 bases had no gene match. Germline-derived CDR1 and CDR2 are MNHEY and SMNVEV (reference sequence). Written as DNA, the CDR3 is TGTGCCAGCAGAGCAGGGGGATATCAGCCCCAGCATTTT. Amino acid sequence: CASRAGGYQPQHF.

The gene calls are TRBV2 and TRBJ1-6; 7 bases are shared with TRBD1. Germline V CDR1 and CDR2: SNHLY, FYNNEI. Unmatched junction bases numbered 4, after V lost 4 bases and J lost 7 bases. CDR3 length: 14 amino acids. DNA for the CDR3: TGTGCCAGCAGTGGACAGGGTTACAATTCACCCCTCCACTTT. Protein product: CASSGQGYNSPLHF. The full variable domain, completed using reference TRBV2 and TRBJ1-6, is EPEVTQTPSHQVTQMGQEVILRCVPISNHLYFYWYRQILGQKVEFLVSFYNNEISEKSEIFDDQFSVERPDGSNFTLKIRSTKLEDSAMYFCASSGQGYNSPLHFGNGTRLTVT.

This clone was observed a few times. This chain links TRBV6-6 with TRBJ1-2, with a weak D call TRBD1 (6 bases). The CDR3 has 13 amino acids. Germline CDR1 and CDR2: MNHNY and SVGAGI (reference sequence). Trimming shortened V by 6 bases and J by 4 bases, and 12 bases separated the two germline ends. As DNA, the CDR3 is TGTGCCAGCAGCCCAGGGGCGTCCTATGGCTACACCTTC. This translates into CASSPGASYGYTF.

This clone was recorded only once. The chain employs TRBV3-1 (or the pseudogene TRBV3-2) and TRBJ1-5; unclear D gene. V was cut by 3 bases and J by 1 base, with 7 bases left in between. The CDR3 loop spans 14 amino acids. CDR1 and CDR2 (germline): LGHDT, YNNKEL (reference sequence). The CDR3 DNA follows: TGTGCCAGCAGCCACAGCAGGAGCAATCAGCCCCAGCATTTT. This codes for CASSHSRSNQPQHF.

The chain links TRBV10-3 to TRBJ2-7; 8 positions match TRBD2. The CDR3 totals 14 residues. The germline gives CDR1 ENHRY, CDR2 SYGVKD. With V trimmed by 3 bases and J by 3 bases, 4 bases remained unmatched. The CDR3 here is CAISDQREGYEQYF. CDR3 coding DNA: TGTGCCATCAGTGATCAACGGGAGGGCTACGAGCAGTACTTC.

Here the CDR3 DNA reads TGTGCCAGCAGTCCTCGGGTGGTCGGGGAGCAGTACTTC. Its protein product is CASSPRVVGEQYF. V gene TRBV28 combines with J gene TRBJ2-7, with D unclear. The V end lost 5 bases, the J end lost 7 bases, and 15 bases lay between the germline ends. The germline V gene encodes CDR1 MDHEN and CDR2 SYDVKM. This CDR3 region has 13 residues.

This chain links TRBV7-2 with TRBJ2-7, with a tentative D call TRBD1 (6 bases). Trimming stripped 2 bases from V and 2 bases from J, with 16 bases between. CDR3 length: 16 amino acids. Per germline, CDR1 SGHTA and CDR2 FQGNSA. CDR3 amino acids: CASSLNKNRVAYEQYF. DNA for the CDR3: TGTGCCAGCAGCTTAAATAAGAACAGGGTAGCCTACGAGCAGTACTTC.

CDR3 sequence: CASSFLGEQYF. DNA for the CDR3: TGTGCCAGCAGTTTCCTAGGCGAGCAGTACTTC. The V call is TRBV6-5, the J call TRBJ2-7; the D is unclear. Per germline, CDR1 MNHEY and CDR2 SVGAGI. With 4 bases removed from V and 6 bases from J, the gap between germline ends came to 7 bases. The CDR3 is 11 amino acids.

J is TRBJ1-5 and V is TRBV3-1 (or the pseudogene TRBV3-2); 8 nucleotides match TRBD1. CDR3 size: 17 residues. The V segment lost 1 base and the J segment 4 bases; nucleotides outside the gene matches: 9. Germline assignment: CDR1 LGHDT and CDR2 YNNKEL (reference sequence). Here the CDR3 DNA reads TGTGCCAGCAGCCAAGTGACAGGGGCGAATAGGAATCAGCCCCAGCATTTT. Protein sequence: CASSQVTGANRNQPQHF.

In its sample, this clone was seen once. This sample includes further DNA sequences coding for the same CDR3. The chain combines TRBV28 with TRBJ1-2; D is ambiguous. Germline CDR1 MDHEN, CDR2 SYDVKM. Trimming took off 2 bases at V and 4 bases at J, with 5 bases between the two ends. The CDR3 has 12 residues. This CDR3 reads CASSLGSYGYTF. The CDR3 region has the DNA TGTGCCAGCAGTTTAGGCAGCTATGGCTACACCTTC.

The gene calls are TRBV9 and TRBJ2-7, with TRBD2 matching 10 bases. The CDR3 runs 15 residues. The ends lost 3 bases at V and 0 bases at J; junction bases unmatched: 3. Looked up from germline, CDR1 is SGDLS and CDR2 is YYNGEE. The CDR3 here is CASSGPSGSSYEQYF. The DNA for the CDR3 is TGTGCCAGCAGCGGACCTAGCGGGAGCTCCTACGAGCAGTACTTC.

The V and J genes are TRBV7-2 and TRBJ1-1; D is undetermined. The CDR3 is 17 residues long. The ends were cut back, 5 bases at V and 7 bases at J, with 26 bases in the middle. In germline, CDR1 is SGHTA, CDR2 FQGNSA. CDR3 bases: TGTGCCAGCAGCCCCCGCCCGGGAACATGGAAGAACGTTGAAGCTTTCTTT. Translation gives CASSPRPGTWKNVEAFF. The full variable domain, in which reference TRBV7-2 and TRBJ1-1 provide the parts outside the CDR3, is GAGVSQSPSNKVTEKGKDVELRCDPISGHTALYWYRQSLGQGLEFLIYFQGNSAPDKSGLPSDRFSAERTGGSVSTLTIQRTQQEDSAVYLCASSPRPGTWKNVEAFFGQGTRLTVV.

The rearrangement uses TRBV6-5 and TRBJ1-1, with 7 bases matching TRBD1. V trimming: 2 bases; J trimming: 5 bases; junction bases outside the gene matches: 5. From germline, CDR1 is MNHEY and CDR2 SVGAGI. There are 14 residues in the CDR3. The CDR3 spells CASSYTGVGTEAFF. CDR3 coding DNA: TGTGCCAGCAGTTACACAGGGGTCGGAACTGAAGCTTTCTTT.

V gene TRBV2 combines with J gene TRBJ1-2, with TRBD1 matching 7 bases. This CDR3 is 12 amino acids long. Germline values: CDR1 SNHLY, CDR2 FYNNEI. The V gene end was trimmed by 6 bases and the J gene end by 3 bases; junction bases not matched to a gene: 1. CDR3 protein: CASRGQYYGYTF. CDR3 bases: TGTGCCAGCAGGGGACAGTACTATGGCTACACCTTC.